This TCR beta chain was captured in a study of shared clonotypes between healthy human individuals. Study-wide points: When compared with the clonotypes that were shared by all four sorted-subset donors, the non-shared clonotypes turned out to have lower generation probabilities.

Note on this clone: Its antigen is as yet unknown.

The CDR3 extends over 13 amino acids. Germline V lookup: CDR1 SNHLY, CDR2 FYNNEI. V was shortened by 6 bases and J by 8 bases, with 13 bases between the two germline ends. Using immunoSEQ multiplex PCR, the repertoire was profiled, and TCRdb retains in-frame clones only, with some absent. This sample has about 2.4 million clones, with approximately 90% found just once. The sequenced sample consisted of naive CD4+ T cells sorted from blood. As to subset: CD45RA+ positively selected. The chain recombines TRBV2 with TRBJ2-2, with D unclear. The clonotype originates from a man aged 18 to 29 in good health. CDR3 sequence reads: CASRGDLSGELFF. Here the CDR3 DNA reads TGTGCCAGCAGAGGCGACCTCTCAGGGGAGCTGTTTTTT.